The 8 T cell receptor beta chains given below trace back to one sample, sequenced in a study of T cells in Graves' hyperthyroidism and ophthalmopathy. The CDR3 regions of TCR beta were amplified from RNA transcripts. The HTBI primer set served for first-round RT-PCR of the TCR CDR3. TCRdb re-derived calls from the multiplex PCR reads in MiXCR, one entry per CDR3 protein. The sample lists 700,000 to 950,000 distinct CDR3 sequences; roughly a third were seen once. The sequenced sample consisted of blood. These receptors were obtained from a woman aged 40 to 50 with Graves' hyperthyroidism.

V gene TRBV19 combines with J gene TRBJ1-2; D ambiguous. This CDR3 contains 13 residues. The V gene lost 7 bases and the J gene lost 3 bases, with 12 bases spanning the gap. Germline CDR1 and CDR2: LNHDA and SQIVND (reference sequence). The CDR3 is CASNPRTDYGYTF. DNA of the CDR3: TGTGCCAGTAATCCCAGGACCGACTATGGCTACACCTTC.

This clonotype was picked up a small number of times. The V call is TRBV7-3, the J call TRBJ1-1; maybe TRBD1 (5 bases). The CDR3 loop spans 16 amino acids. The V gene's germline CDR1 is SGHTA and CDR2 FQGTGA. V was shortened by 1 base and J by 1 base, with 13 bases between the two germline ends. The chain's CDR3 is CASSLKRGYQNTEAFF. CDR3 DNA sequence: TGTGCCAGCAGCTTAAAGAGGGGATATCAGAACACTGAAGCTTTCTTT.

This clonotype was detected a few times. For the CDR3, the DNA is TGTGCCAGCAGCCAGGGACAATCCCACGAGCAGTACTTC. Protein: CASSQGQSHEQYF. This chain links TRBV5-4 with TRBJ2-7, with TRBD1 as a possible D gene (6 bases). The V end was cut by 4 bases, the J end by 5 bases, with 13 bases between. Germline V gene data show CDR1 as SGHNT and CDR2 as YYREEE (reference sequence). CDR3 size: 13 residues.

There are a few counts of this clonotype. This may be a read error: a much more frequent sequence differs by one nucleotide. The chain couples TRBV24-1 to TRBJ1-2, with unresolved D. The CDR3 has 14 residues. Germline-derived CDR1 and CDR2 are KGHDR and SFDVKD. CDR3 sequence (DNA): TGTGCCGCCAGTGACCGTGACGGAGCCTATGGCCACACCTTC. Translation: CAASDRDGAYGHTF.

For this clonotype: With only one base between it and a far larger clone, this is likely a read error. The chain links TRBV7-9 to TRBJ1-1, with D perhaps TRBD1 (5 bases). This CDR3 is 14 amino acids long. Per the germline V gene, CDR1 is SEHNR and CDR2 is FQNEAQ (reference sequence). The chain's CDR3 is CASSLRGMNTGAFF. DNA for the CDR3: TGTGCCAGCAGCTTAAGGGGAATGAACACTGGAGCTTTCTTT.

This clonotype has just a few counts. The V and J genes are TRBV29-1 and TRBJ2-3; either TRBD1 or TRBD2 may fit D (5 bases each). The CDR3 covers 13 residues. Germline V CDR1 and CDR2: SQVTM, ANQGSEA. V lost 5 bases to trimming and J lost 0 bases, with 9 bases between them. The CDR3 loop is CSVSRDSTDTQYF. The CDR3 nucleotides read TGCAGCGTTAGCCGGGACAGCACAGATACGCAGTATTTT.

The genes are TRBV6-1 and TRBJ1-1, with TRBD1 identical over 8 bases. The CDR3 runs to 15 residues. V lost 6 bases to trimming and J lost 6 bases; unmatched junction nucleotides: 12. CDR1 and CDR2 from the germline V gene are MNHNS and SASEGT. The CDR3 spells CASRHLQGANSEAFF. In nucleotides, the CDR3 is TGTGCCAGCAGACATCTTCAGGGGGCGAATTCTGAAGCTTTCTTT.

This clonotype has a count of ten or more. The rearrangement links TRBV29-1 to TRBJ2-7; 10 bases align to TRBD1. The V segment lost 6 bases and the J segment 4 bases; nucleotides outside the gene matches: 6. The CDR3 has 13 residues. Looked up from germline, CDR1 is SQVTM and CDR2 is ANQGSEA. In DNA, the CDR3 is TGCAGCGTGGGAGGACAGGGGGGATACGAGCAGTACTTC. Translation: CSVGGQGGYEQYF.